This T cell receptor beta chain is from a study of T-cell memory formation after mild COVID-19. Findings and limits, study-wide: Confirmation was lacking for SARS-CoV-2 specificity of second-wave clones that peaked on day 37.

The V and J ends lost 4 bases and 2 bases, in that order; junction bases with no gene match: 3. CDR1 is SQVTM and CDR2 is ANQGSEA in the germline V gene. The CDR3 has 13 amino acids. TCRdb used MiXCR to reprocess the 5' RACE reads, holding one entry per CDR3 protein. Found here are some 350,000 distinct CDR3 sequences, around 15% of them singletons; the top ten hold about a fifth. This clonotype occurred many times. Its target is unknown. This chain uses TRBV29-1 with TRBJ2-5; 8 positions match TRBD1. This receptor was obtained from a man aged 18 to 29 who had mild COVID-19 (a few samples of this study predate the infection). Cell type and time point are not known. Specimen: PBMCs or a T cell subset sorted from them (not recorded which). The CDR3 bases are TGCAGCGTTGGGGACAGGAATCAAGAGACCCAGTACTTC. This encodes CSVGDRNQETQYF.